The T cell receptor beta chain under discussion was sequenced for a study of blood T cells in healthy people across ages (dated by TCRdb to 2013 to 2016). Regarding the study in general: Template switching captured roughly one uniquely barcoded TCR beta cDNA molecule per two T cells in model experiments. The donors were split into four age groups: young (average around 15 years), middle-aged (around 40), aged (about 56) and long-lived (over 80). Using deep sequencing normalized with unique cDNA molecular identifiers, the study measured how TCR beta repertoire diversity changes with age. Donors of different ages were randomly distributed across sequencing lanes to avoid experimental bias. Two additional independent replicas of 1 million unique cDNA reads from the same blood draw were analyzed for two donors (one aged 18 to 30 and one aged 80 or older).

Including the terminal cysteine and phenylalanine, the CDR3 comprises 13 residues. Of the read, only the CDR3 DNA is kept; its 39 bases are in frame from base 1. Library creation used 5' RACE. A second PCR of roughly 7 to 11 cycles was performed with a sample-barcoded 5' primer and a J-beta primer mix. Each TCR beta cDNA molecule received a unique molecular identifier from a template-switch 5' adaptor carrying 12 random nucleotides. Each sample yielded at least 3 million CDR3-containing paired-end reads. All of the RNA was converted into first-strand cDNA using the Mint cDNA synthesis kit, with a TRBC-specific oligonucleotide serving as the primer. After uracil-DNA glycosylase treatment, a first 18-cycle PCR used universal primers M1SS and BC2_uni_R on all cDNA. The paper's processing steps were these. For normalization, 1 million high-quality reads, each with a distinct molecular identifier, were randomly selected from each sample. Reads with shared molecular identifiers were discarded instead of being binned into consensus sequences. MiTCR, with a Q25 quality threshold and the strictest error-elimination algorithm, was used for CDR3 identification, clonotype clustering and error correction. A nonparametric unseen species model with Euler transformation was used to estimate a lower bound on total TCR beta diversity. Clones were called with MiXCR by TCRdb after fastp trimmed the public reads at Q25, and only in-frame beta chains were retained. Identical CDR3 protein sequences are pooled into one entry, listed with their most common genes and DNA. What appears here as the V and J calls and clone size reflects TCRdb's work, not the paper's. The sample yields over 1,500,000 distinct CDR3 sequences; around 42% were counted once. The ten largest clones represent approximately 22% of the sample.

Donors were roughly 40 systemically healthy Caucasian individuals from Russia aged roughly 6 to 95 years. Each donor gave 8.5 to 10 milliliters of peripheral blood, collected into EDTA-treated Vacutainer tubes. PBMCs were isolated by Ficoll-Paque density-gradient centrifugation, with at least 6.5 million obtained per sample. Total RNA, at least 5 micrograms per sample, was extracted from PBMCs with Trizol reagent. The percentages of naive CD45RAhigh/CD27high T cells were determined by flow cytometry on a PBMC aliquot from every donor. On the study overall, not on this receptor specifically: Conclusive comparison of naive and antigen-experienced compartments was prevented by the profiling of bulk unsorted PBMCs. Compared with the aged group, the long-lived group had more naive CD4+ T cells, fewer expanded clones and increased TCR diversity, suggesting age selection. A strong correlation was found between observed TCR beta diversity and the percentage of naive T cells measured by flow cytometry. Estimates of total diversity from one million sequenced T cells were regarded as lower bounds and underestimates. As age increased, observed TCR beta diversity per million T cells dropped in a roughly linear way, and a significant reduction was already evident by age about 36. Because the CMV infection status of the donors was unknown, age-related changes in expanded clonotypes may potentially have been confounded.

Concerning this clonotype: No cognate antigen has been identified for it. Its ends do not fully match the called genes, so a read error is possible.

What was sequenced was blood. The chain links TRBV12-3 or TRBV12-4 with TRBJ2-1; the D gene is possibly TRBD1, with 6 bases matching. The TCR was taken from a human donor in good health. The nucleotide sequence reads TGTGTCAGCAGTCTAGGGGGCTACAATGAGCAGTTCTTC. This codes for CVSSLGGYNEQFF.